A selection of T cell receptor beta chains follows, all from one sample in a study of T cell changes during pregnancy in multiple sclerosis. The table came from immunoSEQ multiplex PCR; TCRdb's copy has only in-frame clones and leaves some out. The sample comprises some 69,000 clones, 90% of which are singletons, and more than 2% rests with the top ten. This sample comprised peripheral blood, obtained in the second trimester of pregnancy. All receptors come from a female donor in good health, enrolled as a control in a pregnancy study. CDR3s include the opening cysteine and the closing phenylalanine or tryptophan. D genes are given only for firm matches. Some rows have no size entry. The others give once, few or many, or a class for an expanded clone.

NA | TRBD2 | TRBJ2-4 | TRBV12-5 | CASGLERGGKNIQYF | TGTGCTAGTGGTTTGGAGCGGGGGGGAAAAAACATTCAGTACTTC
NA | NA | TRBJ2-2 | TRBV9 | CASSATSYNTGELFF | TGTGCCAGCAGCGCGACATCCTACAACACCGGGGAGCTGTTTTTT
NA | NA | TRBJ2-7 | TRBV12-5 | CASEGVSYEQYF | TGTGCTAGTGAAGGGGTTTCCTACGAGCAGTACTTC
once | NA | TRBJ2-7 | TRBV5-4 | CASSGQDKSYEQYF | TGTGCCAGCAGCGGGCAGGACAAGTCCTACGAGCAGTACTTC
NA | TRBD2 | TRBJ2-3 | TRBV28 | CASSSTSGDASTDTQYF | TGTGCCAGCAGTTCGACTAGCGGGGATGCTAGCACAGATACGCAGTATTTT
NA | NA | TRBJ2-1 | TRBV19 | CASKSSASSYNEQFF | TGTGCCAGTAAGAGTAGCGCCAGCTCCTACAATGAGCAGTTCTTC
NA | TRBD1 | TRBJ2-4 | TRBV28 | CASSPRTGVAKNIQYF | TGTGCCAGCAGTCCCCGGACAGGGGTAGCCAAAAACATTCAGTACTTC
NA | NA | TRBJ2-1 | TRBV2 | CASRLEGAAMEQFF | TGTGCCAGCAGATTAGAGGGTGCGGCGATGGAGCAGTTCTTC
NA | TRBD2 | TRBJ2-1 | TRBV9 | CASSVAFGRGGDEQFF | TGTGCCAGCAGCGTAGCTTTTGGGCGGGGGGGTGATGAGCAGTTCTTC
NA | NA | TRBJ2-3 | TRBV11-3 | CASSTYTDTQYF | TGTGCCAGCAGCACTTACACAGATACGCAGTATTTT
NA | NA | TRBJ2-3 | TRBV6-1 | CASSHRQTDTQYF | TGTGCCAGCAGTCACAGACAGACCGATACGCAGTATTTT
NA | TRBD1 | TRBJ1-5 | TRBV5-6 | CASSTQGINQPQHF | TGTGCCAGCAGCACACAGGGGATCAATCAGCCCCAGCATTTT
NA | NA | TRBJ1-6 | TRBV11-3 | CASSLLPANSPLHF | TGTGCCAGCAGCTTACTCCCAGCGAATTCACCCCTCCACTTT
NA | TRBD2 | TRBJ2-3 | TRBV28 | CASIKASGRGTGYTQYF | TGTGCCAGCATTAAAGCTAGCGGGAGGGGAACGGGTTACACGCAGTATTTT
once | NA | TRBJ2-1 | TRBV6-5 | CASSSRQASSYNEQFF | TGTGCCAGCAGTTCCCGACAGGCGAGCTCCTACAATGAGCAGTTCTTC
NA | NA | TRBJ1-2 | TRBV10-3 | CAVPRDIDGYTF | TGTGCCGTACCCCGGGACATTGATGGCTACACCTTC
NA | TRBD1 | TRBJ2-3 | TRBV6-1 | CASSKGDRGGTDTQYF | TGTGCCAGCAGTAAAGGGGACAGGGGGGGCACAGATACGCAGTATTTT
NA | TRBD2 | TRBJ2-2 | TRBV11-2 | CASSLEGLSTGELFF | TGTGCCAGCAGCTTAGAGGGACTAAGCACCGGGGAGCTGTTTTTT
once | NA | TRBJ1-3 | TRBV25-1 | CASRPPHATGNTIYF | TGTGCCAGCAGGCCCCCCCACGCGACTGGAAACACCATATATTTT
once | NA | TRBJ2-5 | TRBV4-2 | CASGGLGGGEETQYF | TGTGCCAGCGGGGGCTTAGGCGGGGGTGAAGAGACCCAGTACTTC
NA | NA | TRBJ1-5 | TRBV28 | CASRSLGLREPQHF | TGTGCCAGCAGAAGCCTGGGCCTGAGGGAGCCCCAGCATTTT
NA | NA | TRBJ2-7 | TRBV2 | CASNRDSIYEQYF | TGTGCCAGCAACAGGGATTCTATCTACGAGCAGTACTTC
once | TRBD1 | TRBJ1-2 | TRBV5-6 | CASSLWGGQGSNYGYTF | TGTGCCAGCAGCTTGTGGGGAGGACAGGGATCTAACTATGGCTACACCTTC
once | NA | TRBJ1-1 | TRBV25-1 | CASSRSGGIDEAFF | TGTGCCAGCAGTAGGTCAGGAGGGATTGATGAAGCTTTCTTT
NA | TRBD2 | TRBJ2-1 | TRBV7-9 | CASSSFASGSNEQFF | TGTGCCAGCAGCTCGTTCGCTAGCGGGAGTAATGAGCAGTTCTTC
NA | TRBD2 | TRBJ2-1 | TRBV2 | CASSGTLAGVGSSYNEQFF | TGTGCCAGCAGTGGAACCCTAGCGGGAGTGGGGAGCTCCTACAATGAGCAGTTCTTC
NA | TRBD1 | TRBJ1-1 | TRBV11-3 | CASSLDSDRYTEAFF | TGTGCCAGCAGCTTAGACTCGGACAGGTACACTGAAGCTTTCTTT
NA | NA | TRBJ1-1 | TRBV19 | CASSIIARNTEAFF | TGTGCCAGTAGTATAATTGCCAGGAACACTGAAGCTTTCTTT
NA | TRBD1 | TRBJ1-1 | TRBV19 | CASSIDHGTDEAFF | TGTGCCAGTAGTATAGATCATGGGACAGATGAAGCTTTCTTT
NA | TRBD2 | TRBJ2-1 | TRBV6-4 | CASSLRGGQYNEQFF | TGTGCCAGCAGTTTGCGGGGGGGCCAGTACAATGAGCAGTTCTTC
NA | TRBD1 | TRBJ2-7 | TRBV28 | CASSSGQGAGGEQYF | TGTGCCAGCAGTTCCGGACAGGGGGCCGGGGGCGAGCAGTACTTC
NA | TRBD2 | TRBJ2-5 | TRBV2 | CASLPSSGLASETQYF | TGTGCCAGCCTACCGAGTTCAGGACTAGCGTCGGAGACCCAGTACTTC
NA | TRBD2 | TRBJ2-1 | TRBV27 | CASSLREGDGQFF | TGTGCCAGCAGCTTGCGGGAGGGGGACGGACAGTTCTTC
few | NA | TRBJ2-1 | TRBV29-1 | CSVEGPSNEQFF | TGCAGCGTTGAAGGTCCTAGCAATGAGCAGTTCTTC
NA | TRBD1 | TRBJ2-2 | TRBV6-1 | CASSELLGTGGRAGELFF | TGTGCCAGCAGTGAGCTACTCGGGACAGGCGGTCGAGCCGGGGAGCTGTTTTTT
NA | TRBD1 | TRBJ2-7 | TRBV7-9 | CASSLVEGTGSGEQYF | TGTGCCAGCAGCTTAGTGGAGGGGACAGGGTCCGGCGAGCAGTACTTC
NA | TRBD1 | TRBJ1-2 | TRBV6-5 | CASSYSQGAYGYTF | TGTGCCAGCAGTTACTCACAGGGGGCTTATGGCTACACCTTC
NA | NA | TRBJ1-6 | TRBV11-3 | CASSFREEMSNSPLHF | TGTGCCAGCAGTTTTAGGGAGGAGATGAGTAATTCACCCCTCCACTTT
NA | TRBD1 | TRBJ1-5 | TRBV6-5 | CACARTGGNQPQHF | TGTGCCTGTGCCAGGACAGGGGGCAATCAGCCCCAGCATTTT
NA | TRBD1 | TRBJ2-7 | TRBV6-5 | CASSSGTGFYEQYF | TGTGCCAGCAGTTCCGGGACAGGTTTCTACGAGCAGTACTTC
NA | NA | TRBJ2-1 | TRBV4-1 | CASSQYGHATANEQFF | TGCGCCAGCAGCCAATATGGACACGCCACAGCAAATGAGCAGTTCTTC
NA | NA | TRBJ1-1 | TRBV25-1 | CASSLAGGHTEAFF | TGTGCCAGCAGTCTGGCGGGGGGCCACACTGAAGCTTTCTTT
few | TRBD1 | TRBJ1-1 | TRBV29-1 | CSVGRGQWTEAFF | TGCAGCGTTGGCAGGGGGCAGTGGACTGAAGCTTTCTTT
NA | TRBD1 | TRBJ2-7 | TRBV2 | CASRGGQGIREQYF | TGTGCCAGTAGAGGGGGACAGGGAATTCGCGAGCAGTACTTC
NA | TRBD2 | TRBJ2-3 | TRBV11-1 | CASSLLAGSTDTQYF | TGTGCCAGCAGCTTACTAGCGGGAAGCACAGATACGCAGTATTTT
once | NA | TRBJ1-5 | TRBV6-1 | CASLVRAYSNQPQHF | TGTGCCAGCTTGGTCAGAGCGTATAGCAATCAGCCCCAGCATTTT
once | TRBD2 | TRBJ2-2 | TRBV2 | CASSPLLTSGYTGELFF | TGTGCCAGCAGTCCTTTGCTGACTAGCGGGTACACCGGGGAGCTGTTTTTT
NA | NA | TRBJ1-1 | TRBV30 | CAWSVLQVNTEAFF | TGTGCCTGGAGTGTCCTACAGGTTAACACTGAAGCTTTCTTT
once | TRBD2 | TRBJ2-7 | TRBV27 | CASSLYARATSGSYEQYF | TGTGCCAGCAGTTTATACGCCCGGGCGACTAGCGGCTCCTACGAGCAGTACTTC
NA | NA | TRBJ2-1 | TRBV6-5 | CASSQGNEQFF | TGTGCCAGCAGCCAGGGGAATGAGCAGTTCTTC
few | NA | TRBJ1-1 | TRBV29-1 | CSVDAMNTEAFF | TGCAGCGTTGACGCGATGAACACTGAAGCTTTCTTT